These T cell receptor beta chains were read from a single sample in a study of siplizumab effects on memory and regulatory T cells. Clones were read by immunoSEQ multiplex PCR, and TCRdb kept only the in-frame ones, dropping some. Of about 15,000 clones in the sample, 40% to 55% were seen once. Antigens for these TCRs are unknown. Input material: CFSE-low (dividing) CD4+ T cells sorted from an allogeneic mixed lymphocyte reaction. These receptors were collected from a human donor in good health; the cells came from an allogeneic mixed lymphocyte reaction. Some clones in this sample may be carry-over from other donors' samples. The CDR3 runs from the conserved cysteine through the conserved F or W.

>TRBV29-1|TRBJ1-2
CSVATQGAGGYTF
>TRBV11-3|TRBJ1-1
CASSLGSVGSTEAFF
>TRBV7-9|TRBJ2-1
CASSLDWDRGIHEQFF
>TRBV27|TRBJ2-1
CASSIGTSGYNEQFF
>TRBV18|TRBJ1-5
CASSLFDRVGHQPQHF
>TRBV6-5|TRBJ2-7
CASSYSQVSYEQYF
>TRBV7-3|TRBJ2-2
CASSLNPTAGELFF
>TRBV5-1|TRBJ2-5
CASSLHTPGDQETQYF
>TRBV5-1|TRBJ2-5
CASTNQAGTSGRGGPETQYF
>TRBV5-5|TRBJ2-3
CASSLNRGGVSTDTQYF
>TRBV9|TRBJ2-2
CASSVVPGGAGGELFF
>TRBV2|TRBJ2-3
CASSEGRTQYF
>TRBV7-7|TRBJ2-1
CASSRTSGRSSYNEQFF
>TRBV5-1|TRBJ2-1
CASSLIDEQFF
>TRBV5-4|TRBJ2-1
CASSLVGRSDEQFF
>TRBV30|TRBJ1-5
CAWSGDSNQPQHF
>TRBV6-6|TRBJ2-7
CASSYGSGVRPYEQYF
>TRBV4-2|TRBJ2-1
CASSQGARGVDRVSYNEQFF
>TRBV19|TRBJ2-5
CASSRSASVGAEETQYF
>TRBV9|TRBJ2-5
CASSVGDRDQETQYF
>TRBV5-4|TRBJ1-2
CASSLSAGNYGYTF
>TRBV10-3|TRBJ2-7
CAISERPRTTYEQYF
>TRBV11-2|TRBJ2-7
CASSLGVAQGYEQYF
>TRBV7-6|TRBJ1-2
CASSCLGHYYYGYTF
>TRBV6-4|TRBJ2-3
CASRRQRSSTDTQYF
>TRBV5-4|TRBJ1-2
CASSSRGTDYGYTF
>TRBV2|TRBJ2-7
CASKSSGSSYEQYF
>TRBV10-3|TRBJ2-3
CAIMTDGSTQYF
>TRBV6-4|TRBJ2-6
CASSPDSGANVLTF
>TRBV7-8|TRBJ2-1
CASSLAASPLLGIEQFF
>TRBV19|TRBJ2-5
CASRVPGGETQYF
>TRBV7-9|TRBJ1-1
CASSETGSTEAFF
>TRBV6-5|TRBJ2-3
CASSELADTQYF
>TRBV6-6|TRBJ1-2
CASSLGGQSYYGYTF
>TRBV19|TRBJ1-5
CASSIGVALQPQHF
>TRBV2|TRBJ1-5
CASSVGARGNQPQHF
>TRBV6-4|TRBJ1-2
CASSATGGGYGYTF
>TRBV12-5|TRBJ2-1
CASGLELAGGYNEQFF
>TRBV5-1|TRBJ1-1
CASSWDRVNTEAFF
>TRBV7-3|TRBJ1-2
CASSPSSGGNYGYTF
>TRBV29-1|TRBJ1-1
CSVYRDRGVTEAFF
>TRBV7-9|TRBJ1-2
CASSVRGGYTF
>TRBV7-2|TRBJ2-1
CASSLGVGWYDEQFF
>TRBV9|TRBJ2-3
CASSVAITSTDTQYF
>TRBV11-2|TRBJ1-1
CASSRGTVWTEAFF
>TRBV11-3|TRBJ1-2
CASSLDPHGDYGYTF
>TRBV5-6|TRBJ2-1
CASSLPWVSSYNEQFF